The next 32 T cell receptor beta chains were all read from a single sample in a study of cytomegalovirus exposure and HLA in healthy donors. Generated by immunoSEQ multiplex PCR, the TCRdb table keeps only in-frame clones and is missing some. This table holds roughly 59,000 clones, around 93% found once. The source material was PBMCs. The receptor source for this set is a woman younger than 30 in good health and CMV-seropositive.

This chain joins TRBV4-1 and TRBJ2-4; 10 positions match TRBD2. Per germline, CDR1 MGHRA and CDR2 YSYEKL. V shed 1 base and J 8 bases; nucleotides not matched to a gene: 11. The CDR3 is 17 amino acids. DNA for the CDR3: TGCGCCAGCAGCCAAGTTGAAGCGGGAGGGCCGTGGGACATTCAGTACTTC. Its protein product is CASSQVEAGGPWDIQYF.

The chain is built from TRBV7-2 and TRBJ2-6; D is undetermined. The ends were cut back, 8 bases at V and 0 bases at J, with 8 bases in the middle. The germline V gene encodes CDR1 SGHTA and CDR2 FQGNSA. The CDR3 extends over 14 amino acids. The CDR3 is CASSYTSGANVLTF. CDR3 in DNA: TGTGCCAGCTCCTATACCTCTGGGGCCAACGTCCTGACTTTC.

The chain uses TRBV4-1 and TRBJ2-1; 7 positions match TRBD2. From germline, CDR1 is MGHRA and CDR2 YSYEKL. The V gene end was trimmed by 0 bases and the J gene end by 3 bases; junction bases not matched to a gene: 8. The CDR3 runs to 17 residues. In DNA form, the CDR3 reads TGCGCCAGCAGCCAAGATCCCCAAGCGGGGTACTACAATGAGCAGTTCTTC. As protein: CASSQDPQAGYYNEQFF.

V and J are TRBV18 and TRBJ1-5; TRBD1 is a possible D gene (6 bases). V was shortened by 4 bases and J by 10 bases, with 14 bases between the two germline ends. This CDR3 has 13 amino acids. Germline V gene sequence: CDR1 KGHSH, CDR2 LQKENI. In nucleotides, the CDR3 is TGTGCCAGCTCACAGGGACATAGAGAACCCCAGCATTTT. Translated, it gives CASSQGHREPQHF.

The chain uses TRBV4-1 and TRBJ2-7; D is unresolved. This CDR3 has 14 residues. V lost 0 bases, J lost 7 bases, and 13 bases lay in between. Germline lookup yields CDR1 MGHRA and CDR2 YSYEKL. The DNA of the CDR3 is TGCGCCAGCAGCCAAGACGGTAGAGGCGGAGAGCAGTACTTC. Residues: CASSQDGRGGEQYF.

The chain carries TRBV27 and TRBJ2-2, with 9 bases identical to TRBD2. CDR1 and CDR2 from the germline V gene are MNHEY and SMNVEV (reference sequence). V gave up 6 bases and J gave up 1 base; unmatched junction bases: 9. This CDR3 region has 17 residues. In DNA form, the CDR3 reads TGTGCCAGCAGCCAACCCTTGACTAGCGGGAACACCGGGGAGCTGTTTTTT. This gives the protein CASSQPLTSGNTGELFF.

The V call is TRBV4-3, the J call TRBJ2-7; 7 positions agree with TRBD1. The CDR3 loop spans 15 amino acids. Looked up from germline, CDR1 is LGHNA and CDR2 is YSLEER. V shed 3 bases and J 5 bases; nucleotides not matched to a gene: 10. In nucleotides, the CDR3 is TGCGCCAGCAGCCAGAATACAGGGGCCGGGGACGAGCAGTACTTC. Its protein product is CASSQNTGAGDEQYF.

The rearrangement uses TRBV10-3 and TRBJ2-1, with a tentative D call TRBD2 (7 bases). Per germline, CDR1 ENHRY and CDR2 SYGVKD. Trimming pared 2 bases from V and 10 bases from J, leaving 18 bases between. This CDR3 contains 15 residues. CDR3 DNA sequence: TGTGCCATCAGTGAGATGTGGGGGGGCTGGGACGAGCAGTTCTTC. It translates to CAISEMWGGWDEQFF.

V is TRBV27 and J is TRBJ2-7, with TRBD2 as a possible D gene (5 bases). The CDR3 loop spans 12 amino acids. V was clipped by 7 bases and J by 4 bases, with 11 bases between them. CDR1 and CDR2 (germline): MNHEY, SMNVEV (reference sequence). The CDR3 DNA sequence: TGTGCCAGCATCGGGGATACTTACGAGCAGTACTTC. This encodes CASIGDTYEQYF.

The rearrangement joins TRBV15 to TRBJ2-3, with TRBD2 matching over 8 bases. The ends lost 4 bases at V and 6 bases at J; junction bases unmatched: 15. The CDR3 sequence is 17 residues long. Germline lookup yields CDR1 LNHNV and CDR2 YYDKDF (reference sequence). The CDR3 region has the DNA TGTGCCACCAGCAATTACGGGAGGGTTGATTGGGAGGATACGCAGTATTTT. It codes for CATSNYGRVDWEDTQYF.

V usage is TRBV27 and J usage is TRBJ2-7, with 14 bases matching TRBD2. The length of the CDR3 is 18 residues. V lost 4 bases to trimming and J lost 2 bases; unmatched junction nucleotides: 10. Germline values: CDR1 MNHEY, CDR2 SMNVEV (reference sequence). CDR3 nucleotides: TGTGCCAGCAGTTCGCGACGGACTAGCGGGGGGCGGACCTACGAGCAGTACTTC. Translation gives CASSSRRTSGGRTYEQYF.

The V call is TRBV6-6, the J call TRBJ2-7; 7 bases are shared with TRBD2. The CDR3 is 14 residues long. Germline V gene sequence: CDR1 MNHNY, CDR2 SVGAGI (reference sequence). The ends lost 5 bases at V and 2 bases at J; junction bases unmatched: 6. In DNA, the CDR3 is TGTGCCAGCAGTGGAGGGGAGGGGACCTACGAGCAGTACTTC. Translated: CASSGGEGTYEQYF.

The rearrangement joins TRBV29-1 to TRBJ2-1, with a weak D call TRBD2 (6 bases). Germline loops: CDR1 SQVTM, CDR2 ANQGSEA. V lost 4 bases and J 1 base, leaving 11 bases between the germline ends. This CDR3 has 14 amino acids. The CDR3 sequence: CSVASGVSYNEQFF. CDR3 nucleotide sequence: TGCAGCGTTGCCTCGGGAGTGTCCTACAATGAGCAGTTCTTC.

This clone was seen just once. The chain carries TRBV6-6 and TRBJ1-1; D gene ambiguous. The CDR3 contains 13 residues. The germline CDR1 and CDR2 sequences are MNHNY and SVGAGI (reference sequence). V was clipped by 4 bases and J by 4 bases, with 10 bases between them. This chain's CDR3 is CASSSNSGTEAFF. CDR3 nucleotides: TGTGCCAGCAGTTCGAACTCGGGCACTGAAGCTTTCTTT.

The V and J genes are TRBV7-8 and TRBJ2-3, with D possibly TRBD2 on 5 matching bases. The CDR3 runs 16 residues. From germline, CDR1 is SGHVS and CDR2 FQNEAQ. The V end was cut by 3 bases, the J end by 6 bases, with 19 bases between. The DNA of the CDR3 is TGTGCCAGCAGCTTTAATGGAGGTTATACATCGGATACGCAGTATTTT. Translated: CASSFNGGYTSDTQYF.

The chain has TRBV19 and TRBJ2-7; D is perhaps TRBD1 (5 bases). Trimming removed 4 bases from V and 3 bases from J, with 13 bases in between. The CDR3 length is 14 residues. Looked up from germline, CDR1 is LNHDA and CDR2 is SQIVND (reference sequence). The CDR3 bases are TGTGCCAGTAGTAATGGTAACAGGTTCTACGAGCAGTACTTC. This translates into CASSNGNRFYEQYF.

The chain carries TRBV9 and TRBJ1-1; TRBD1 matches at 9 bases. This CDR3 is built from 19 residues. V lost 4 bases, J lost 1 base, and 17 bases stayed unmatched. Germline-derived CDR1 and CDR2 are SGDLS and YYNGEE. The CDR3 sequence: CASSPPSELRDRENTEAFF. In nucleotides, the CDR3 is TGTGCCAGCAGCCCCCCAAGTGAGTTGAGGGACAGGGAGAACACTGAAGCTTTCTTT.

The chain links TRBV7-2 to TRBJ2-7; no clear D. The CDR3 runs to 14 residues. The V end was cut by 1 base, the J end by 0 bases, with 7 bases between. CDR1 is SGHTA, CDR2 FQGNSA, per germline. As DNA, the CDR3 is TGTGCCAGCAGCTTAGGTGACTCCTCCTACGAGCAGTACTTC. This translates into CASSLGDSSYEQYF. Drawing the rest from reference TRBV7-2 and TRBJ2-7, the complete variable domain is GAGVSQSPSNKVTEKGKDVELRCDPISGHTALYWYRQSLGQGLEFLIYFQGNSAPDKSGLPSDRFSAERTGGSVSTLTIQRTQQEDSAVYLCASSLGDSSYEQYFGPGTRLTVT.

The genes are TRBV4-1 and TRBJ2-3; D may be TRBD2 (7 bases). Per the germline V gene, CDR1 is MGHRA and CDR2 is YSYEKL. The V gene lost 3 bases and the J gene lost 2 bases, with 27 bases spanning the gap. The CDR3 runs 20 residues. The CDR3 DNA is TGCGCCAGCAGCCACGTTAGGCTTGTCGGGAAGGGGGGGAACACAGATACGCAGTATTTT. Protein product: CASSHVRLVGKGGNTDTQYF.

This chain uses TRBV27 with TRBJ2-1; 11 nucleotides line up with TRBD1. J was trimmed by 3 bases and V by 6 bases; bases with no gene match: 4. Germline CDR1 reads MNHEY; CDR2 reads SMNVEV (reference sequence). The CDR3 contains 15 residues. CDR3 region: CASSPGTGGYNEQFF. In DNA, the CDR3 is TGTGCCAGCAGCCCCGGGACAGGGGGCTACAATGAGCAGTTCTTC.

V usage is TRBV5-1 and J usage is TRBJ2-7, with D possibly TRBD2 on 7 matching bases. Germline CDR1 is SGHRS and CDR2 is YFSETQ. V was trimmed by 0 bases and J by 3 bases, leaving 16 bases between them. The length of the CDR3 is 16 residues. The CDR3 coding sequence is TGCGCCAGCAGCTTGGGGCGGGCGGGGGCCGACTACGAGCAGTACTTC. It specifies CASSLGRAGADYEQYF.

The chain is built from TRBV28 and TRBJ2-7, with TRBD1 as a possible D gene (6 bases). CDR3 size: 14 residues. V shed 8 bases and J shed 2 bases, with 16 bases lying between them. In germline, CDR1 is MDHEN, CDR2 SYDVKM. The CDR3: CASGETGLPYEQYF. DNA for the CDR3: TGTGCCAGCGGGGAAACAGGGCTACCCTACGAGCAGTACTTC.

The V call is TRBV4-1, the J call TRBJ2-7, with D perhaps matching TRBD1 (6 bases). The CDR3 covers 14 residues. Germline assignment: CDR1 MGHRA and CDR2 YSYEKL. V lost 6 bases, J lost 6 bases, and 18 bases lay in between. This CDR3 is CASSPTGLRPEQYF. CDR3 nucleotide sequence: TGCGCCAGCAGTCCTACAGGGTTACGACCCGAGCAGTACTTC.

The chain combines TRBV5-1 with TRBJ2-1; the match to TRBD2 covers 11 bases. V trimming: 4 bases; J trimming: 9 bases; junction bases outside the gene matches: 6. The germline V gene has CDR1 SGHRS and CDR2 YFSETQ. This CDR3 region has 14 residues. CDR3: CASSAITSGSEQFF. The CDR3 nucleotides read TGCGCCAGCAGCGCCATAACTAGCGGGAGTGAGCAGTTCTTC.

This chain's CDR3 is CASSSTGNEQFF. The CDR3 DNA sequence: TGTGCCAGCAGCTCGACAGGGAATGAGCAGTTCTTC. The chain couples TRBV5-6 to TRBJ2-1, with 7 bases matching TRBD1. CDR3 length: 12 residues. J lost 7 bases, V lost 3 bases, and 1 base had no gene match. Per germline, CDR1 SGHDT and CDR2 YYEEEE.

This chain uses TRBV19 with TRBJ2-7, with D perhaps matching TRBD1 (6 bases). The V end was cut by 2 bases, the J end by 4 bases, with 36 bases between. The CDR3 runs to 22 residues. Germline CDR1 reads LNHDA; CDR2 reads SQIVND (reference sequence). The CDR3, as DNA: TGTGCCAGTAGTATATATGCCCCGTTTCGTGGGGGCCGCTCGTGGGGTAAGTACGAGCAGTACTTC. As protein: CASSIYAPFRGGRSWGKYEQYF.

V is TRBV25-1 and J is TRBJ1-2; D remains unclear. Per germline, CDR1 MGHDK and CDR2 SYGVNS. Deletions cut 4 bases from V and 6 bases from J, with 15 bases between. The CDR3 spans 14 residues. The CDR3, as DNA: TGTGCCAGCAGTGCACCTCATCGGCGGGATGGCTACACCTTC. It encodes CASSAPHRRDGYTF.

This chain uses TRBV4-1 with TRBJ2-7; possible D gene TRBD2, 5 bases. This CDR3 contains 17 residues. Deletions cut 1 base from V and 5 bases from J, with 21 bases between. Germline-derived CDR1 and CDR2 are MGHRA and YSYEKL. The CDR3 bases are TGCGCCAGCAGCCAAGGTTTAAGGCCTAGCCTTAACCACGAGCAGTACTTC. It translates to CASSQGLRPSLNHEQYF.

The V gene is TRBV7-9, the J gene TRBJ2-3; D is perhaps TRBD1 (6 bases). V lost 5 bases to trimming and J lost 0 bases, with 12 bases between them. Germline CDR1 is SEHNR and CDR2 is FQNEAQ (reference sequence). There are 15 residues in the CDR3. CDR3 sequence (DNA): TGTGCCAGCAGCCCCAGGGGTTCTAGCACAGATACGCAGTATTTT. It yields the protein CASSPRGSSTDTQYF. Using reference TRBV7-9 and TRBJ2-3 for the parts outside the CDR3, the full variable domain is DTGVSQNPRHKITKRGQNVTFRCDPISEHNRLYWYRQTLGQGPEFLTYFQNEAQLEKSRLLSDRFSAERPKGSFSTLEIQRTEQGDSAMYLCASSPRGSSTDTQYFGPGTRLTVL.

The chain carries TRBV7-9 and TRBJ1-1; D uncertain. This CDR3 is built from 15 residues. V lost 2 bases to trimming and J lost 2 bases, with 12 bases between them. Germline CDR1 reads SEHNR; CDR2 reads FQNEAQ (reference sequence). CDR3 DNA sequence: TGTGCCAGCAGCTTACCGGAGGGAGAAAACACTGAAGCTTTCTTT. It specifies CASSLPEGENTEAFF.

The rearrangement uses TRBV18 and TRBJ2-1; D is uncertain. CDR1 KGHSH and CDR2 LQKENI come from the germline V gene. V was clipped by 0 bases and J by 5 bases, with 8 bases between them. The CDR3 runs 14 residues. The DNA for the CDR3 is TGTGCCAGCTCACCACCGACTGAAAACAATGAGCAGTTCTTC. Protein product: CASSPPTENNEQFF.

The chain uses TRBV6-5 and TRBJ1-2; D remains ambiguous. V was trimmed by 6 bases and J by 0 bases, leaving 11 bases between them. The germline V gene encodes CDR1 MNHEY and CDR2 SVGAGI. This CDR3 spans 14 amino acids. The CDR3 sequence is CASRRGPANYGYTF. The CDR3 nucleotides read TGTGCCAGCAGAAGAGGCCCAGCTAACTATGGCTACACCTTC.